This entry concerns a single T cell receptor (beta chain). The junction had 2 bases not matched to a gene; V was cut back by 4 bases and J by 1 base. The CDR3 runs to 15 residues. From germline, CDR1 is SEHNR and CDR2 FQNEAQ (reference sequence). The data belong to a study of blood T cell repertoires in COVID-19. In the study overall: Material from acute and convalescent COVID-19 was sourced from the United States, Italy and Spain. The analysed material was cDNA or gDNA that came from T cells, B-cell-depleted T cells, or PBMCs.

The table came from immunoSEQ multiplex PCR; TCRdb's copy has only in-frame clones and leaves some out. The data show about 120,000 clones, about 90% seen once. Sequenced input: peripheral blood. This receptor was identified in a woman between 45 and 60 years old with active or convalescent COVID-19. This chain uses TRBV7-9 with TRBJ2-3, with 10 bases aligning to TRBD2. CDR3 bases: TGTGCCAGCAGCTCCGGACTAGCGGGCACAGATACGCAGTATTTT. As protein: CASSSGLAGTDTQYF. Full variable domain (outside the CDR3, taken from reference TRBV7-9 and TRBJ2-3): DTGVSQNPRHKITKRGQNVTFRCDPISEHNRLYWYRQTLGQGPEFLTYFQNEAQLEKSRLLSDRFSAERPKGSFSTLEIQRTEQGDSAMYLCASSSGLAGTDTQYFGPGTRLTVL.